The text below deals with one T cell receptor beta chain. The antigen it recognizes is unknown. No clone much larger than this one lies a single base away; base qualities are absent. The data were taken from a study of response to subunit inactivated influenza vaccine (dated by TCRdb to about 2018). For the wider study: To follow how T cells responded to a trivalent subunit inactivated influenza vaccine, the researchers relied on deep quantitative profiling of the T cell receptor repertoire.

V drops 0 bases and J drops 7 bases, leaving 16 bases in between. The CDR1 and CDR2 encoded by the germline V gene are LGHNA and YNFKEQ. The CDR3 holds 16 amino acids from the cysteine to the phenylalanine. Only CDR3 DNA is held: 48 bases, read in frame from base 1. To prepare the library, RT-PCR was applied. Sequenced on an Illumina HiSeq 2500. In-frame beta chains were kept once TCRdb had trimmed the public reads at Q25 with fastp and called clones with MiXCR. Each entry is one CDR3 protein sequence, shown with its most common DNA and genes. In this sample the table shows about 800,000 distinct CDR3 sequences, about 20% of which occur a single time. 10% of the sample is held by the ten biggest clonotypes. Findings and caveats that apply to the study as a whole: It was suggested by the authors that each seasonal influenza vaccination may recruit only a limited number of new T cells.

The source material was PBMCs from blood, sampled about 5 days after vaccination. The sequence came from a man aged 50 to 60 who received an inactivated influenza vaccine. Donor details come from another sample of the same person, matched by shared clones. The rearrangement joined TRBV4-2 to TRBJ2-1, with a weak D call of TRBD1 (5 bases match). The sequence in DNA is TGTGCCAGCAGCCAAGATCCCACAGGAACGGGTAATGAGCAGTTCTTC. Its coded protein is CASSQDPTGTGNEQFF.